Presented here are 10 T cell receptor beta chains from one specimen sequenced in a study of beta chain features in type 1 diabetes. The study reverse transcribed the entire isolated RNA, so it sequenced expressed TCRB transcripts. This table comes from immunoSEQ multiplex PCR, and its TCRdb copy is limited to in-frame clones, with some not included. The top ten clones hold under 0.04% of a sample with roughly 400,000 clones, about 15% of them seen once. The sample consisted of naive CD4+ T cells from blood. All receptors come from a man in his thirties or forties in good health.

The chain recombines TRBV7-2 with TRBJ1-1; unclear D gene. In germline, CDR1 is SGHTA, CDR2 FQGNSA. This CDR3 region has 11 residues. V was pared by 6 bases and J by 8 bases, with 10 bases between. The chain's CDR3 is CASRSGSEAFF. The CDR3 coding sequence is TGTGCCAGCAGGAGTGGGTCGGAAGCTTTCTTT.

The CDR3 spells CASSQDGTGSETQYF. The CDR3 DNA follows: TGCGCCAGCAGCCAAGATGGGACAGGGTCCGAGACCCAGTACTTC. The chain uses TRBV4-1 and TRBJ2-5; TRBD1 matches at 9 bases. The CDR3 sequence is 15 residues long. With V trimmed by 0 bases and J by 5 bases, 4 bases remained unmatched. CDR1 and CDR2 from the germline V gene are MGHRA and YSYEKL.

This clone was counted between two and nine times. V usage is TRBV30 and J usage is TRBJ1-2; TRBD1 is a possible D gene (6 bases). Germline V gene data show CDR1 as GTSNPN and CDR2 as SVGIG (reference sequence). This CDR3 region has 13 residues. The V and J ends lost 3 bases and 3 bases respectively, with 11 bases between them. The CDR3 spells CAWRAGADYGYTF. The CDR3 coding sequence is TGTGCCTGGAGAGCAGGGGCTGACTATGGCTACACCTTC.

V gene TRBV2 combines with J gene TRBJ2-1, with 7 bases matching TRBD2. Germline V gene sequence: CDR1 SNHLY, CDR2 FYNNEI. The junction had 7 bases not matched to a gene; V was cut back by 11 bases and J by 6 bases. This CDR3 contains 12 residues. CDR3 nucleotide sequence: TGTGCCTCTAGGGAGGGTATCAATGAGCAGTTCTTC. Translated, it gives CASREGINEQFF.

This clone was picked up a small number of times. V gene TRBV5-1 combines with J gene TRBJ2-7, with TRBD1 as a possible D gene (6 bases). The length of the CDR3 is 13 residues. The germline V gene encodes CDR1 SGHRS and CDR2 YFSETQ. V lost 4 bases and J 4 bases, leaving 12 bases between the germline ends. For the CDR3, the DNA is TGCGCCAGCAGCATAGGGACAAAATACGAGCAGTACTTC. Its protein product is CASSIGTKYEQYF.

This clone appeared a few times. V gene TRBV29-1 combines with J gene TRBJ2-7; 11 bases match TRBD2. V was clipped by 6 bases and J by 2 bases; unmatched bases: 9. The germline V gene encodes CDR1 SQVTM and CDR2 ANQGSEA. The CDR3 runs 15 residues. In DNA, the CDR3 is TGCAGCGTCATGGGGGGGACTAGCGGTCCCTACGAGCAGTACTTC. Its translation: CSVMGGTSGPYEQYF.

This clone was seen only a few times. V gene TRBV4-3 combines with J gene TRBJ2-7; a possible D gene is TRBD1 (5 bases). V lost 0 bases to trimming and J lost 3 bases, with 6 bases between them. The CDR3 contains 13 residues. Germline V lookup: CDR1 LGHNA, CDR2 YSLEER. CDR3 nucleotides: TGCGCCAGCAGCCAAGAAAGGGGCTACGAGCAGTACGTC. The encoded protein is CASSQERGYEQYV.

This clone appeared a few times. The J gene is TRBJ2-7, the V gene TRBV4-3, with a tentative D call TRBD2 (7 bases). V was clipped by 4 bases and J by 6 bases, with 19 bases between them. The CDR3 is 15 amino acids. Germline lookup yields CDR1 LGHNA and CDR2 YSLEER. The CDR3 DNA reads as TGCGCCAGCAGCCCGAAGCACGGGGGGCCAGGCGAGCAGTACGTC. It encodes CASSPKHGGPGEQYV.

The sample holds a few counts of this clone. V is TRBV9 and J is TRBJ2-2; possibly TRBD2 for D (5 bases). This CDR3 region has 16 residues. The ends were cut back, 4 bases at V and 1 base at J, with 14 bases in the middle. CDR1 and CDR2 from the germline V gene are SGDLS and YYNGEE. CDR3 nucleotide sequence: TGTGCCAGCAGCCCCCGGCGAGCGGAGAACACCGGGGAGCTGTTTTTT. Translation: CASSPRRAENTGELFF.

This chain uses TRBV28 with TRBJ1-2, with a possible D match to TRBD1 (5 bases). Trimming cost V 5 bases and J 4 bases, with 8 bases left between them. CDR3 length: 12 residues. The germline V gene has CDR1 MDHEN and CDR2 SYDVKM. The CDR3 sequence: CASSVQGYGYTF. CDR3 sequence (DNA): TGTGCCAGCAGTGTTCAGGGCTATGGCTACACCTTC.